This T cell receptor (beta chain) originates from a study of blood T cells in healthy people across ages. The CDR3 is 14 residues long. CDR1 MDHEN and CDR2 SYDVKM come from the germline V gene. With 7 bases removed from V and 8 bases from J, the gap between germline ends came to 20 bases. Alongside a J-beta primer mix, a sample-barcoded 5' primer served in a second PCR lasting about 6 to 11 cycles. TCRdb called the 5' RACE reads again in MiXCR, with one record for every CDR3 protein. The sample includes over 950,000 distinct CDR3 sequences, roughly 47% of them seen just once. The TCR sequence derives from a woman between 55 and 75 years old in good health. Specimen: blood. The chain joins TRBV28 to TRBJ1-2; a possible D gene is TRBD1 (6 bases). The CDR3, as DNA: TGTGCCAGCACAATAAGAACAGGGAGGCGAGGCTACACCTTC. Encoded protein: CASTIRTGRRGYTF.